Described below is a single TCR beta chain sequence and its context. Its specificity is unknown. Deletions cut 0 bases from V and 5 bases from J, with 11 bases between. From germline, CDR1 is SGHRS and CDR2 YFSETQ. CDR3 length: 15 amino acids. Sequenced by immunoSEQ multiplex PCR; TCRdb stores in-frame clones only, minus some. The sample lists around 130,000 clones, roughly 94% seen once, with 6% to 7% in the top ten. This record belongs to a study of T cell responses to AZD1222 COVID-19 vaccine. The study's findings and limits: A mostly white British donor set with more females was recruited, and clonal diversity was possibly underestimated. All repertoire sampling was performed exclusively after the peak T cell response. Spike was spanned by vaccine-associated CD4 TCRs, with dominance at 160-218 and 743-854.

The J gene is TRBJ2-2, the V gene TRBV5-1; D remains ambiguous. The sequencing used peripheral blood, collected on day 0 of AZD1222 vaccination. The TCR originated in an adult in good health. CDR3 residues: CASSLGGLYTGELFF. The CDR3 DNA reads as TGCGCCAGCAGCTTGGGCGGCTTATATACCGGGGAGCTGTTTTTT.